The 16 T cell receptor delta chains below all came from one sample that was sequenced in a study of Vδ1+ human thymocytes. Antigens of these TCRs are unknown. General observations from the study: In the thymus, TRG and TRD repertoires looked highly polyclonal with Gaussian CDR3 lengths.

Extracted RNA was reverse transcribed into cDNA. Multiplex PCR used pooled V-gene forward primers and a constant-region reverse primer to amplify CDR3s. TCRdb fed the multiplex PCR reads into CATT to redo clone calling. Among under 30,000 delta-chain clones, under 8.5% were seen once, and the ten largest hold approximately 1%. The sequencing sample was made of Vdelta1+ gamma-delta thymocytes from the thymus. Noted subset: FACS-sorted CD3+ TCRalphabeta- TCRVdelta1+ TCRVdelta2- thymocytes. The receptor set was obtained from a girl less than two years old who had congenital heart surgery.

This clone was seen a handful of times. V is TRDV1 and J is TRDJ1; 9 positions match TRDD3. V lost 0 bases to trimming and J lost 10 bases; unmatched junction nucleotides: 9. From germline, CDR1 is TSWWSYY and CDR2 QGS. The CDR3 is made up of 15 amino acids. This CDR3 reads CALGELTGTGGRLIF. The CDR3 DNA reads TGTGCTCTTGGGGAACTAACCGGTACTGGGGGAAGACTCATCTTT.

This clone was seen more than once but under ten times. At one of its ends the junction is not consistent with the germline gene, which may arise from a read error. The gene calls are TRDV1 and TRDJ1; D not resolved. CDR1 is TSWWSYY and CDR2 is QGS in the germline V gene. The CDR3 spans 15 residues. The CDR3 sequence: CALGEGRAYTDKPIF. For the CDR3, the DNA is TGTGCTCTTGGGGAAGGTCGGGCTTACACCGATAAACCCATCTTT.

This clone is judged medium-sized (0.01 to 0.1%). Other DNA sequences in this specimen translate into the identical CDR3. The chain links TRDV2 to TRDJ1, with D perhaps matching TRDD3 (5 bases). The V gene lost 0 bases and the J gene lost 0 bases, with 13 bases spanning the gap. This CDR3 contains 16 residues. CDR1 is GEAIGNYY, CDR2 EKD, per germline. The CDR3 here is CACDTNRGFYTDKLIF. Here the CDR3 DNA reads TGTGCCTGTGACACCAACAGGGGGTTCTACACCGATAAACTCATCTTT.

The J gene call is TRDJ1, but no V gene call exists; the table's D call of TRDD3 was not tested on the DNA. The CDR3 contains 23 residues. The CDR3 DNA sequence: TGTGCTCTTGGGGCGTCACACAAAGCCTTCCCAGCTTACTGGGGGAAGGTAGGCGATAAACTCATCTTT. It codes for CALGASHKAFPAYWGKVGDKLIF.

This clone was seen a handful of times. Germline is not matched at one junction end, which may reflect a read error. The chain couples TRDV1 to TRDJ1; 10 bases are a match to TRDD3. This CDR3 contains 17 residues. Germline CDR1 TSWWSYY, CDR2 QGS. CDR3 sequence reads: CALGERNWGMDTDELIF. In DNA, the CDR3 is TGTGCTCTTGGGGAACGCAACTGGGGGATGGACACCGATGAACTCATCTTT.

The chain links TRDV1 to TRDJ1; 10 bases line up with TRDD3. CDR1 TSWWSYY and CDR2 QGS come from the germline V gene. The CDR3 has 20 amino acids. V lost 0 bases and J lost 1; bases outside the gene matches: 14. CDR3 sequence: CALGELARTGGSFPTDKLIF. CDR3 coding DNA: TGTGCTCTTGGGGAACTAGCACGTACTGGGGGATCCTTCCCCACCGATAAACTCATCTTT.

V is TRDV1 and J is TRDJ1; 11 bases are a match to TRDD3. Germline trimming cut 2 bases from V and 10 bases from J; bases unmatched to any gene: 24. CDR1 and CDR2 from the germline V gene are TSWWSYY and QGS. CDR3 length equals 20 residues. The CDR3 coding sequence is TGTGCTCTTGGGGAAACGGTCCGTCCTACGAGTGGGGGATACGCCCGAGCACTCATCTTT. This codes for CALGETVRPTSGGYARALIF.

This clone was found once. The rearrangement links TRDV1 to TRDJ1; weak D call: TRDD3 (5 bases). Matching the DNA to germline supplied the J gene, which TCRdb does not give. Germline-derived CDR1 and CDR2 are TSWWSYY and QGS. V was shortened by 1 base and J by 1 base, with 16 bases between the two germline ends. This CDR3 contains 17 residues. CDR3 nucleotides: TGTGCTCTTGGGGAACCGAAACGCTGGGTGGGCACCGATAAACTCATCTTT. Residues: CALGEPKRWVGTDKLIF.

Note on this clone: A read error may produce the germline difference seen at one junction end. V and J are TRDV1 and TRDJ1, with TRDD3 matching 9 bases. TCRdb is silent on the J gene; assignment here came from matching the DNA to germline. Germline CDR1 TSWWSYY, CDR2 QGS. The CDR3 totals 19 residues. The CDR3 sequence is CALVYDGWGIRGTIDELIF. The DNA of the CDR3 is TGTGCTCTTGTCTATGATGGCTGGGGGATCAGGGGGACGATCGATGAACTCATCTTT.

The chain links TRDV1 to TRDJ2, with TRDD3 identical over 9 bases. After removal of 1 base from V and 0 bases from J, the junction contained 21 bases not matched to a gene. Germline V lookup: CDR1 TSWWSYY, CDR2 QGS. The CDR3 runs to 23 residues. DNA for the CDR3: TGTGCTCTTGGGGAACGGGCCCACTTTCTCCGTACTGGGGGAGGGGCTTTGACAGCACAACTCTTCTTT. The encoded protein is CALGERAHFLRTGGGALTAQLFF.

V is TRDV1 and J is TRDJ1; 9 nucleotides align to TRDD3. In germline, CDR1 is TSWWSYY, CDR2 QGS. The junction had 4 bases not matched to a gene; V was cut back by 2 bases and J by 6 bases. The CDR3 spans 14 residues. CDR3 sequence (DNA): TGTGCTCTTGGGGAAGGGGATACGCGTAATAAACTCATCTTT. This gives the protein CALGEGDTRNKLIF.

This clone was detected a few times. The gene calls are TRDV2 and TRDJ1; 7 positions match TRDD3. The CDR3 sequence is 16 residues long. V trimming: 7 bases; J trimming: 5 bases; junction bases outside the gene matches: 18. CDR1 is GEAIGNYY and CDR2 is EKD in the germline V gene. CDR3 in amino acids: CACERGILSTPDKLIF. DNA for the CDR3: TGTGCCTGCGAGAGAGGGATACTAAGCACCCCTGATAAACTCATCTTT.

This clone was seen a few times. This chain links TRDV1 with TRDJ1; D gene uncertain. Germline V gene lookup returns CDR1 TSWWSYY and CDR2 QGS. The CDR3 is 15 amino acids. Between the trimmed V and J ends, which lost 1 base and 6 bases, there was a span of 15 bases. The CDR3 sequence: CALGERSSLINKLIF. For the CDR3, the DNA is TGTGCTCTTGGGGAACGGTCTAGTCTGATAAATAAACTCATCTTT.

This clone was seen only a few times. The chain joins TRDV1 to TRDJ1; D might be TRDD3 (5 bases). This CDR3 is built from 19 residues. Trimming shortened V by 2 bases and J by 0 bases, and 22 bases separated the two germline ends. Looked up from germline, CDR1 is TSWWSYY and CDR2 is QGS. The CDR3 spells CALGEWDEGPGMNTDKLIF. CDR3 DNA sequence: TGTGCTCTTGGGGAATGGGACGAGGGACCTGGGATGAACACCGATAAACTCATCTTT.

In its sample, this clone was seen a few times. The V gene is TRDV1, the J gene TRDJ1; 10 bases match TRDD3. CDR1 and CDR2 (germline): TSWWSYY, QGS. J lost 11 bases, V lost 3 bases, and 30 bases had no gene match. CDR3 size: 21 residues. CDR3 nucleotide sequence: TGTGCTCTTGGGGACCCTCCTAATCCTCATTTCCAACTACTGGGGGATTTAAGCCTCATCTTT. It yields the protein CALGDPPNPHFQLLGDLSLIF.

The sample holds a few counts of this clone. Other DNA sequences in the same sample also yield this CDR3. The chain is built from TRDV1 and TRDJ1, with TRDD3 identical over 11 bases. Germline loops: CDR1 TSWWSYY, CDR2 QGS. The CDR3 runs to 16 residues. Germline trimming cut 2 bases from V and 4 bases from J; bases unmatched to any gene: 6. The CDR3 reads CALGEWGIRGGDKLIF. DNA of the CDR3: TGTGCTCTTGGGGAATGGGGGATACGCGGCGGCGATAAACTCATCTTT.